The clone carrying this T cell receptor beta chain was seen once. Its antigen remains unidentified. Generated by immunoSEQ multiplex PCR, the TCRdb table keeps only in-frame clones and is missing some. This table has approximately 300,000 clones, around 84% appearing once. This record comes from a study of Ad26.COV2.S vaccination and SARS-CoV-2 variants. The study's findings and limits: TCR breadth and depth analyses may have underestimated total T cell responses.

Treatment indicated: 19 received Ad26.COV2.S at low or high dose, single or two shots; five or six received placebo; per-sample allocation not given. Sampling took place 63 days after the first vaccine or placebo injection. The CDR3 consists of 19 residues. Unmatched junction bases numbered 11, after V lost 0 bases and J lost 2 bases. Germline CDR1 SGHTA, CDR2 FQGNSA. The chain is built from TRBV7-2 and TRBJ2-1, with 9 nucleotides matching TRBD2. The clonotype comes from a person between 18 and 65 years old who received the Ad26.COV2.S COVID-19 vaccine or a placebo. The source material was peripheral blood, sampled in a trial of Ad26.COV2.S vaccine versus placebo. The CDR3 region is CASSLASVAGARAYNEQFF. CDR3 DNA sequence: TGTGCCAGCAGCTTAGCGTCGGTAGCGGGGGCCCGGGCCTACAATGAGCAGTTCTTC.